This T cell receptor beta chain was profiled in a study of blood T cell repertoires in COVID-19. Study-wide background: PBMCs, B-cell-depleted T cells, or T cells provided the cDNA or gDNA that made up the material.

Those enrolled, adults aged about 18 to 89 years, came from some 25 US areas. What the recovered Cohort 3 donors had was two negative PCRs, clearance, or symptom resolution. V lost 4 bases and J 1 base, leaving 14 bases between the germline ends. Germline V gene sequence: CDR1 MDHEN, CDR2 SYDVKM. This CDR3 has 16 residues. The repertoire was sequenced with immunoSEQ multiplex PCR; TCRdb's copy has only in-frame clones and lacks some. The table records 150,000 to 200,000 clones, almost 85% of them present only once. Sequencing was carried out using PBMCs or T cells enriched from blood (not recorded which). The receptor comes from a man aged 45-65 years who had recovered from COVID-19. This chain connects TRBV28 to TRBJ1-5, with a weak D call TRBD1 (6 bases). CDR3 coding DNA: TGTGCCAGCAGTTCCCCGACAGGTGGCAGCAATCAGCCCCAGCATTTT. It encodes CASSSPTGGSNQPQHF.